A single TCR beta chain is shown here with its context. Antigen: not known. The sample comes from a study of T cells in Graves' hyperthyroidism and ophthalmopathy. Study-wide results and limits: Blood also showed most of the thyroid clonotypes that were expanded above 0.001. Before onset, ophthalmopathy was predicted by the model a median approximately 6.5 months earlier.

CDR3 length: 15 residues. V shed 5 bases, J shed 10 bases, and the junction held 12 bases outside the gene matches. CDR1 is SEHNR and CDR2 is FQNEAQ in the germline V gene (reference sequence). Exclusion of a patient resulted from uncontrolled infection, other autoimmune disease, pregnancy or lactation. The investigators amplified TCR beta CDR3 regions from RNA transcripts. HTBI primers were employed in a first-round RT-PCR of the TCR CDR3. TCRdb re-derived calls from the multiplex PCR reads in MiXCR, one entry per CDR3 protein. The sample yields hundreds of thousands of distinct CDR3 sequences, around 45% seen once.

The TCR comes from a woman younger than 30 with Graves' hyperthyroidism. The sequencing input was peripheral blood or thyroid tissue (not recorded which). The chain has TRBV7-9 and TRBJ1-1, with TRBD1 matching over 11 bases. CDR3 loop: CASSPPGQGVSGAFF. Written as DNA, the CDR3 is TGTGCCAGCAGCCCACCGGGACAGGGGGTTTCTGGAGCTTTCTTT.